What follows describes a single T cell receptor beta chain. V was pared by 0 bases and J by 8 bases, with 19 bases between. The germline V gene has CDR1 LGHNA and CDR2 YSLEER. There are 16 residues in the CDR3. The method was immunoSEQ multiplex PCR; TCRdb's version includes in-frame clones alone and lacks a portion of them. The sample contains around 96,000 clones, 90% to 95% of which appear only once. This sample was taken from a study of T cell changes during pregnancy in multiple sclerosis. The TCR sequence derives from a female donor with multiple sclerosis, enrolled in a pregnancy study. The V call is TRBV4-3, the J call TRBJ1-2; possibly TRBD1 for D (5 bases). Here the sequenced sample was peripheral blood, taken in the third trimester of pregnancy. The CDR3 DNA reads TGCGCCAGCAGCCAAGATCCTATAGGGGTTTCTGAGGGCTACACCTTC. Protein: CASSQDPIGVSEGYTF.